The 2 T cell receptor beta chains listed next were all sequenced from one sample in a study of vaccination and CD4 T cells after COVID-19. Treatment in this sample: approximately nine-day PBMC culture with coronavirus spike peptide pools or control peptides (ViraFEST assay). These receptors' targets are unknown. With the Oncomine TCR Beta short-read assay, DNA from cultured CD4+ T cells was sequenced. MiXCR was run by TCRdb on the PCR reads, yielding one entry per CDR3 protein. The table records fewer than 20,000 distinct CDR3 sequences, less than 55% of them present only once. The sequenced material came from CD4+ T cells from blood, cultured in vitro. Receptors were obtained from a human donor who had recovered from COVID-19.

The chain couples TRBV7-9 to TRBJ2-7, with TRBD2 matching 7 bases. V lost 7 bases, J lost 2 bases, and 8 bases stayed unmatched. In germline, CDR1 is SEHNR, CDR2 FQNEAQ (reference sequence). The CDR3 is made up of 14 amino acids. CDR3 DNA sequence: TGTGCCAGCACCCTGCTGGGAGGGACCTACGAGCAGTACTTC. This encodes CASTLLGGTYEQYF.

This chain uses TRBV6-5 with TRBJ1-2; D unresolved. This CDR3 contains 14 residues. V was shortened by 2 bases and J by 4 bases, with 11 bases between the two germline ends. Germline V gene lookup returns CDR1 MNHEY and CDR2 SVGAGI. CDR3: CASSYGRRSYGYTF. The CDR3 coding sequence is TGTGCCAGCAGTTACGGGCGGCGGAGCTATGGCTACACCTTC.